This T cell receptor beta chain was recorded in a study of cytomegalovirus exposure and HLA in healthy donors. V dropped 6 bases and J dropped 4 bases, with 15 bases sitting between them. This CDR3 has 14 amino acids. Germline values: CDR1 MNHEY, CDR2 SVGAGI. Regarding this clone: Its specificity is not known.

PCR primers comprised 60 Vbeta and 13 Jbeta primers. Some clones are missing from TCRdb's copy, which holds only in-frame ones; the method was immunoSEQ multiplex PCR. Of about 140,000 clones detected, 55% to 80% appear once; the ten largest clones hold 1% to 1.5%. Overall study findings and caveats: Earlier results showed most TCR beta V segments being productive about 90% or about 30% of the time. One later analysis reportedly identified an Asian-associated ancestry cluster that showed fewer N-insertions than the approximately 670-donor mean. Sequence variants that were highly shared formed a cluster that was likely a sequencing artifact.

This sequence originates from a woman between 35 and 50 years old in good health and CMV-seronegative. The material sequenced was PBMCs. This sequence joins TRBV6-5 and TRBJ1-1, with a possible D match to TRBD1 (5 bases). The CDR3 reads CASRPQGGSTEAFF. CDR3 bases: TGTGCCAGCAGACCCCAGGGTGGAAGCACTGAAGCTTTCTTT.